The next 20 T cell receptor beta chains were all read from a single sample in a study of T cell repertoires in cytomegalovirus infection (dated by TCRdb to about 2019). The reads were generated on an Illumina HiSeq 1500. TCRdb took the public reads, trimmed them with fastp at Q25, ran MiXCR for clone calling and kept in-frame beta chains. Every entry covers one CDR3 protein and lists the most common genes and DNA from its rows. Within this sample are around 710,000 distinct CDR3 sequences, with about 27% of them counted one time only. Of the sample, about 12% is held by the ten largest clones. The label giving this sample's treatment or condition can be read as: in vitro stimulation with specific CMV peptide epitopes to enrich CMV-specific T cells. No antigens are known for them. The specimen comprised cultured CD8+ T cells from PBMCs, sampled from culture after CMV antigen stimulation. The origin of the receptors is a human donor in good health (CMV status not recorded). Some clones in this sample may be carry-over from other donors' samples.

This clonotype occurred a few times. The V and J genes are TRBV10-2 and TRBJ2-3; D perhaps matches TRBD1 (6 bases). The CDR3 is 15 amino acids. CDR1 and CDR2 (germline): WSHSY, SAAADI. The V end was cut by 2 bases, the J end by 1 base, with 10 bases between. CDR3 amino acids: CASSELGTRTDTQYF. The CDR3 nucleotides are TGCGCCAGCAGTGAGCTCGGGACACGCACAGATACGCAGTATTTT.

J is TRBJ2-7 and V is TRBV15, with D perhaps TRBD2 (6 bases). This CDR3 contains 15 residues. Per germline, CDR1 LNHNV and CDR2 YYDKDF (reference sequence). V lost 0 bases to trimming and J lost 5 bases, with 14 bases between them. The CDR3 protein is CATSRDRGLGNEQYV. The CDR3 nucleotides are TGTGCCACCAGCAGAGATCGGGGACTCGGAAACGAGCAGTACGTC.

The V call is TRBV27, the J call TRBJ2-1; D unclear. There are 13 residues in the CDR3. V shed 0 bases and J shed 3 bases, with 3 bases lying between them. Germline V CDR1 and CDR2: MNHEY, SMNVEV (reference sequence). CDR3 nucleotide sequence: TGTGCCAGCAGTTTATCCTTCTACAATGAGCAGTTCTTC. Protein sequence: CASSLSFYNEQFF.

The chain employs TRBV5-6 and TRBJ2-1; possible D gene TRBD2, 5 bases. The V gene lost 4 bases and the J gene lost 4 bases, with 12 bases spanning the gap. Germline CDR1 reads SGHDT; CDR2 reads YYEEEE. This CDR3 has 14 residues. The CDR3 spells CASSARREYNEQFF. The CDR3 DNA is TGTGCCAGCAGCGCACGAAGGGAGTACAATGAGCAGTTCTTC.

This clonotype showed up many times. The chain employs TRBV11-3 and TRBJ2-5; D is ambiguous. The CDR3 contains 13 residues. V lost 0 bases, J lost 3 bases, and 5 bases lay in between. Germline CDR1 SGHNT, CDR2 YENEEA. Here the CDR3 reads CASSLDSEETQYF. Here the CDR3 DNA reads TGTGCCAGCAGCTTAGATTCGGAAGAGACCCAGTACTTC. The whole variable domain, remainder taken from reference TRBV11-3 and TRBJ2-5, is EAGVVQSPRYKIIEKKQPVAFWCNPISGHNTLYWYLQNLGQGPELLIRYENEEAVDDSQLPKDRFSAERLKGVDSTLKIQPAELGDSAVYLCASSLDSEETQYFGPGTRLLVL.

The chain employs TRBV28 and TRBJ2-3; 8 bases match TRBD1. The CDR3 extends over 19 amino acids. With V trimmed by 2 bases and J by 4 bases, 17 bases remained unmatched. Germline V lookup: CDR1 MDHEN, CDR2 SYDVKM. The CDR3 DNA reads as TGTGCCAGCAGTTTACAACTCGGACAGGGTGGGACACATTCAGATACGCAGTATTTT. Its protein is CASSLQLGQGGTHSDTQYF.

As regards this clonotype: A much more abundant neighbour one base away suggests this may be a read error. This rearrangement joins TRBV7-2 to TRBJ1-6; maybe TRBD1 (6 bases). This CDR3 is 15 amino acids long. V lost 4 bases and J 10 bases, leaving 17 bases between the germline ends. The germline CDR1 and CDR2 sequences are SGHTA and FQGNSA. CDR3 amino acids: CASSSSAETGSPLHF. The CDR3 coding sequence is TGTGCCAGCAGCTCGAGTGCCGAGACAGGATCACCCCTCCACTTT.

This clonotype came up a few times. The chain combines TRBV5-5 with TRBJ2-7; perhaps TRBD1 as D (5 bases). Trimming left V 0 bases short and J 6 bases short, with 10 bases between. In germline, CDR1 is SGHKS, CDR2 YYEKEE (reference sequence). The CDR3 sequence is 13 residues long. CDR3 DNA sequence: TGTGCCAGCAGCTTGGAAAGAAGGGGCGAGCAGTACGTC. It translates to CASSLERRGEQYV.

This clonotype occurred many times. The chain couples TRBV7-6 to TRBJ2-3; 7 nucleotides line up with TRBD1. Germline loops: CDR1 SGHVS, CDR2 FNYEAQ. The CDR3 is 14 residues long. V lost 1 base to trimming and J lost 5 bases; unmatched junction nucleotides: 3. CDR3: CASSLERGRDTQYF. As DNA, the CDR3 is TGTGCCAGCAGCTTAGAAAGGGGGCGAGATACGCAGTATTTT.

The chain recombines TRBV4-1 with TRBJ2-3; TRBD2 matches 8 bases. The germline gives CDR1 MGHRA, CDR2 YSYEKL. This CDR3 spans 14 amino acids. With V trimmed by 4 bases and J by 4 bases, 4 bases remained unmatched. Here the CDR3 reads CASSLRTSPDTQYF. The CDR3 DNA is TGCGCCAGCAGCCTTCGGACTAGCCCAGATACGCAGTATTTT.

This clonotype was detected ten times or more. V and J are TRBV20-1 and TRBJ2-7, with unresolved D. This CDR3 comprises 10 residues. Trimming cost V 1 base and J 4 bases, with 2 bases left between them. Germline CDR1 reads DFQATT; CDR2 reads SNEGSKA (reference sequence). This chain's CDR3 is CSARVYEQYV. The CDR3 nucleotides are TGCAGTGCTAGAGTTTACGAGCAGTACGTC.

The chain couples TRBV5-5 to TRBJ2-1; possible D gene TRBD1, 5 bases. V lost 2 bases and J 8 bases, leaving 14 bases between the germline ends. The CDR3 is 14 amino acids. CDR1 and CDR2 from the germline V gene are SGHKS and YYEKEE (reference sequence). The DNA of the CDR3 is TGTGCCAGCAGCTTTACAGGCCCCGAGGATGAGCAGTTCTTC. This sequence encodes CASSFTGPEDEQFF. The full variable domain, completed using reference TRBV5-5 and TRBJ2-1, is DAGVTQSPTHLIKTRGQQVTLRCSPISGHKSVSWYQQVLGQGPQFIFQYYEKEERGRGNFPDRFSARQFPNYSSELNVNALLLGDSALYLCASSFTGPEDEQFFGPGTRLTVL.

The V and J genes are TRBV12-3 or TRBV12-4 and TRBJ2-1; tentatively, D is TRBD1 (5 bases). The V end was cut by 6 bases, the J end by 5 bases, with 8 bases between. The CDR3 is 12 amino acids. The CDR3: CASRGANNEQFF. As DNA, the CDR3 is TGTGCCAGCAGAGGGGCTAACAATGAGCAGTTCTTC.

In this sample, this clonotype turned up a few times. This rearrangement joins TRBV7-2 to TRBJ1-2, with D hard to call. V was shortened by 4 bases and J by 8 bases, with 14 bases between the two germline ends. The CDR3 runs 13 residues. Germline CDR1 is SGHTA and CDR2 is FQGNSA. CDR3 bases: TGTGCCAGCAGCTCCGGGAGAGTATTCGGCTACACCTTC. Translation: CASSSGRVFGYTF.

The genes are TRBV5-1 and TRBJ2-1; 11 bases line up with TRBD2. Trimming at V came to 0 bases and at J to 4 bases, leaving 18 bases not matched to a gene. The germline V gene has CDR1 SGHRS and CDR2 YFSETQ. CDR3 length: 21 amino acids. CDR3 bases: TGCGCCAGCAGCTTGGAGGGGAAGGCTAGCGGGGGGCCGATCTTTTACAATGAGCAGTTCTTC. It encodes CASSLEGKASGGPIFYNEQFF.

This sequence joins TRBV19 and TRBJ2-6, with a weak D call TRBD1 (7 bases). The germline V gene encodes CDR1 LNHDA and CDR2 SQIVND (reference sequence). The CDR3 length is 20 residues. V was clipped by 6 bases and J by 2 bases, with 26 bases between them. The CDR3 protein is CASSLNIGGGGIAGANVLTF. CDR3 nucleotides: TGTGCCAGTAGCCTGAACATAGGTGGAGGGGGCATAGCTGGGGCCAACGTCCTGACTTTC.

This clonotype occurred a few times. The chain carries TRBV5-6 and TRBJ1-1; tentative D call: TRBD1 (5 bases). V was pared by 4 bases and J by 6 bases, with 13 bases between. CDR1 and CDR2 (germline): SGHDT, YYEEEE. CDR3 length equals 13 residues. The CDR3 coding sequence is TGTGCCAGCAGCCCCGGGGGTGGGGCTGAAGCTTTCTTT. This gives the protein CASSPGGGAEAFF.

The rearrangement uses TRBV29-1 and TRBJ1-2; 9 bases are shared with TRBD1. J lost 3 bases, V lost 1 base, and 6 bases had no gene match. There are 15 residues in the CDR3. Germline CDR1 is SQVTM and CDR2 is ANQGSEA. CDR3 sequence reads: CSVEAGTGFYYGYTF. The CDR3 DNA reads as TGCAGCGTTGAAGCCGGGACAGGGTTCTACTATGGCTACACCTTC.

The chain employs TRBV6-1 and TRBJ2-1; no reliable D call. This CDR3 comprises 15 residues. V lost 4 bases and J 7 bases, leaving 17 bases between the germline ends. Germline lookup yields CDR1 MNHNS and CDR2 SASEGT. CDR3 coding DNA: TGTGCCAGCAGTGGGCCTGGTCCATTTACGAATGAGCAGTTCTTC. Amino acid sequence: CASSGPGPFTNEQFF.

CDR3: CASSYGPGAHYEQYF. CDR3 sequence (DNA): TGTGCCAGCAGTTACGGGCCCGGGGCCCACTACGAGCAGTACTTC. The chain couples TRBV6-6 to TRBJ2-7; possibly TRBD1 or TRBD2 for D (5 bases each). This CDR3 is 15 amino acids long. CDR1 is MNHNY and CDR2 is SVGAGI in the germline V gene (reference sequence). V was cut by 2 bases and J by 3 bases, with 14 bases left in between.